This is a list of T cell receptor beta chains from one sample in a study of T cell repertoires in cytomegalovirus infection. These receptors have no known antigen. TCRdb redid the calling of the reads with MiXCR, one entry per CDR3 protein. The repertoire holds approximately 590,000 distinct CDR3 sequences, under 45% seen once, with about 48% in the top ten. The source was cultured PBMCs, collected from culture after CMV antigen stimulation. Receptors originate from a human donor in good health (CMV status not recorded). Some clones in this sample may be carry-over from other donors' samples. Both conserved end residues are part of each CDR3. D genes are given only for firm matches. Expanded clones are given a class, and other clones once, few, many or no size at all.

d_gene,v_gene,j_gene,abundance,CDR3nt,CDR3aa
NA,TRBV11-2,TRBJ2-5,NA,TGTGCCAGCAGCTTTATCGCCACACGAAGACAAGAGACCCAGTACTTC,CASSFIATRRQETQYF
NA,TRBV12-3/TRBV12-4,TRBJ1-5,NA,TGTGCCAGCAGTAGGGGCCGGGACAATCAGCCCCAGCATTTT,CASSRGRDNQPQHF
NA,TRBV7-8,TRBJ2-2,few,TGTGCCAGCAGCTTCGGGGAAACCCCCGGGGAGCTGTTTTTT,CASSFGETPGELFF
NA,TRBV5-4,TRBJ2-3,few,TGTGCCAGTACCCCCTCTGGGCTTCCCACAGATACGCAGTATTTT,CASTPSGLPTDTQYF
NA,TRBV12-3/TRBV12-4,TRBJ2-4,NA,TGTGCCAGCAGTTTAAATGTCGTGGGGCAGGCAGACATTCAGTACTTC,CASSLNVVGQADIQYF
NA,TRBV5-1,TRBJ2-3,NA,TGCGCCAGCGTCCGAGGTGGTAGCACAGATACGCAGTATTTT,CASVRGGSTDTQYF
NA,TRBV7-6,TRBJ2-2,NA,TGTGCCAGCAGCCTCCGGCTGGAGGGGGGGCTTGGCGGGGAGCTGTTTTTT,CASSLRLEGGLGGELFF
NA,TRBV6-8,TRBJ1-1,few,TGTGCCAGCAGTTACGTCGGGGGCCGAGCTTTCTTT,CASSYVGGRAFF
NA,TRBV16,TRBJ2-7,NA,TGTGCCAGCAGCCAATCGACCCCGACAGGCTACGAGCAGTACTTC,CASSQSTPTGYEQYF
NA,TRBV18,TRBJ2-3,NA,TGTGCCAGCTCACCGGCGTCACCCCCCACAGATACGCAGTATTTT,CASSPASPPTDTQYF
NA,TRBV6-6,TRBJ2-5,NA,TGTGCCAGCACCCTGGGGGATTCCCGGTACTTC,CASTLGDSRYF
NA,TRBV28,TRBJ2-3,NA,TGTGCCAGCAGTCAAGGGGGACACTTCACAGATACGCAGTATTTT,CASSQGGHFTDTQYF
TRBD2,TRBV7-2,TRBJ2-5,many,TGTGCCAGCAGCCGGGGGGACTTCGAGACCCAGTACTTC,CASSRGDFETQYF
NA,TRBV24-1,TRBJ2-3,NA,TGTGCCACCAGTGACAGCCGGACCACAGATACGCAGTATTTT,CATSDSRTTDTQYF
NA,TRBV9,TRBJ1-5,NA,TGTGCCAGCAGCGTAGGACGATCAGGGCAGCCCCAGCATTTT,CASSVGRSGQPQHF
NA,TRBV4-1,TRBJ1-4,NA,TGCGCCAGCAGCCCGGTAGTCTGGGGGAAGCCCTTGAAAACTAATGAAAAACTGTTTTTT,CASSPVVWGKPLKTNEKLFF
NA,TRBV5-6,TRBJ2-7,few,TGTGCCAGCAGCGCCCAACCGAACTCCTACGAGCAGTACTTC,CASSAQPNSYEQYF
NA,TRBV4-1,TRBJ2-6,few,TGCGCCAGCAGCCCGGGGCGCGGGGCCAACGTCCTGACTTTC,CASSPGRGANVLTF
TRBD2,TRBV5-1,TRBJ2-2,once,TGCGCCAGCAGACTAGGACTAGCGGCCACCGGGGAGCTGTTTTTT,CASRLGLAATGELFF
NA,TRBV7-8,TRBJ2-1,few,TGTGCCAGCAGCTTAGCTGCAGGCCCGAGTGGGCATGAGCAGTTCTTC,CASSLAAGPSGHEQFF
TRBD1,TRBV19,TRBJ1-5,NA,TGTGCCAGTAGTATGCAGGGGGCAGGGTATAGCAATCAGCCCCAGCATTTT,CASSMQGAGYSNQPQHF
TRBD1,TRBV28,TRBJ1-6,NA,TGTGCCAGCAGTTTCGGACAGGTCTATAATTCACCCCTCCACTTT,CASSFGQVYNSPLHF
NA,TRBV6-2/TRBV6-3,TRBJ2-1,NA,TGTGCCAGCAGTGCCGGGAGTTCGTCCTACAATGAGCAGTTCTTC,CASSAGSSSYNEQFF
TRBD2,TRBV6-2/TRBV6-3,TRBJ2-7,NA,TGTGCCAGCGGTGACCGACTAGCGGGGGCCTACGAGCAGTACTTC,CASGDRLAGAYEQYF
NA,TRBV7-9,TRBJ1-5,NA,TGTGCCAGCAGCTCCGTTGAGGGCCATAGCAATCAGCCCCAGCATTTT,CASSSVEGHSNQPQHF
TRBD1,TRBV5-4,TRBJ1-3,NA,TGTGCCAGCAGCTTGGACAGGGGAGGTGGAAACACCATATATTTT,CASSLDRGGGNTIYF
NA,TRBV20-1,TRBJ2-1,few,TGCAGTAGGGGGTCCGTTAACAATGAGCAGTTCTTC,CSRGSVNNEQFF
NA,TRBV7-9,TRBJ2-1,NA,TGTGCCAGCAGCATTGGGGTCAATGAGCAGTTCTTC,CASSIGVNEQFF
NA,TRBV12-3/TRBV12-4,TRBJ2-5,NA,TGTGCCAGCAGTTCCGGGACTTCCTGGGGGACCCAGTACTTC,CASSSGTSWGTQYF
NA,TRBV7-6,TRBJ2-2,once,TGTGCCAGCAGCTTAGGAACAGGGGGGGACACCGGGGAGCTGTTTTTT,CASSLGTGGDTGELFF
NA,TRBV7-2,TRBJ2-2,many,TGTGCTTCCCCCCGGGGTAGCGGCGTCGACGGGGAGCTGTTTTTT,CASPRGSGVDGELFF
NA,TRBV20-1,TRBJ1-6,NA,TGCAGTGCTAGCGGTGGGGGGGGGCGATCACCCCTCCACTTT,CSASGGGGRSPLHF
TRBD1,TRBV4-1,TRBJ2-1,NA,TGCGCCAGCAGCCAAACCCTACGAGGGCAGGGGGTCTACAATGAGCAGTTCTTC,CASSQTLRGQGVYNEQFF
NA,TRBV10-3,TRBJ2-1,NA,TGTGCCATCAGTGAGTCGTGGCAACAGGGACCGGGGAGCAAGAAGTTCTTC,CAISESWQQGPGSKKFF
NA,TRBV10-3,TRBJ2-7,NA,TGTGCCATCAGTGAGTCGTCGGGGAGCCTCGAGCAGTACTTC,CAISESSGSLEQYF
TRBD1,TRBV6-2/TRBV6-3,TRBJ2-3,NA,TGTGCCAGCAGCCCTATGGACAGGGAAGAAGATACGCAGTATTTT,CASSPMDREEDTQYF
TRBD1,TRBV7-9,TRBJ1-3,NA,TGTGCCAGCAGCGTGGACAGGGGCAACACCATATATTTT,CASSVDRGNTIYF
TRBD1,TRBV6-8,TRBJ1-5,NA,TGTGCCAGCAGTAAACCCATGTGGGGGACAGATAGCAATCAGCCCCAGCATTTT,CASSKPMWGTDSNQPQHF
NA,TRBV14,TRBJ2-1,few,TGTGCCAGCAGCCACATGTCCTTTGATGAGCAGTTCTTC,CASSHMSFDEQFF
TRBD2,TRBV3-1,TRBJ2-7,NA,TGTGCCAGCAGCCTTCTGACTAGCGGGGACTCCTACGAGCAGTACTTC,CASSLLTSGDSYEQYF
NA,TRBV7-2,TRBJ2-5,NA,TGTGCCAGCAGCCCTAGCGTACAAGAGACCCAGTACTTC,CASSPSVQETQYF
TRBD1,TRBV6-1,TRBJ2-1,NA,TGTGCCAGCAGTTATAACAGGGGCAATGAGCAGTTCTTC,CASSYNRGNEQFF
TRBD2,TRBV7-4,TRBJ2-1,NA,TGTGCCAGCAGCCCCGGGTTGCGGGGGGGCTCCAATGAGCAGTTCTTC,CASSPGLRGGSNEQFF
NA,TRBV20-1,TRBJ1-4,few,TGCAGTGCTAGAGAAACAGGGCGGGAAAAACTGTTTTTT,CSARETGREKLFF
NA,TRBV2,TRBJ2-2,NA,TGTGCCAGCTCTGGAGTAGGCGGCACCGGGGAGCTGTTTTTT,CASSGVGGTGELFF
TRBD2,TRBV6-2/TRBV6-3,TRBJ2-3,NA,TGTGCCAGCGGGACTAGCGGGATATATACGCAGTATTTT,CASGTSGIYTQYF
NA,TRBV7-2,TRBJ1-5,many,TGTGCCAGCAGCTTCAGGGATGGTCAGCCCCAGCATTTT,CASSFRDGQPQHF